This TCR beta chain was identified in a study of blood T cell repertoires in COVID-19. Whole-study context: Material from acute and convalescent COVID-19 was sourced from the United States, Italy and Spain. The analysed material was cDNA or gDNA that came from T cells, B-cell-depleted T cells, or PBMCs.

Original processing notes: From reference gene primer amplification, estimates of nucleated cell counts were derived. Produced via immunoSEQ multiplex PCR; TCRdb's table is partial and in-frame only. V and J calls plus clone size are reproduced from that table; the DNA served to infer D and trimming. The sample holds some 80,000 clones, around nine tenths seen once. The receptor comes from a human donor in a cohort sampled during active COVID-19. The sequencing sample was made of peripheral blood.

In nucleotides, the CDR3 is TGCGCCAGCAGCCCAACAGGGGTAGGGACCGGGGAGCTGTTTTTT. Protein sequence: CASSPTGVGTGELFF. The chain combines TRBV4-1 with TRBJ2-2; 7 positions match TRBD1. CDR1 and CDR2 from the germline V gene are MGHRA and YSYEKL. CDR3 length equals 15 residues. The V gene end was trimmed by 4 bases and the J gene end by 5 bases; junction bases not matched to a gene: 7.